Below are 26 T cell receptor beta chains sequenced from a single sample in a study of T-cell reconstitution after alpha-beta-depleted transplantation in children. For TCRbeta, the library was prepared with unique molecular identifiers. TCRdb used MiXCR to reprocess the PCR reads, holding one entry per CDR3 protein. The sample includes approximately 980,000 distinct CDR3 sequences, under 30% seen only once; the top ten take 25% to 35%. The sample here was PBMCs, mostly from graft donor cells, taken 360 days after TCRalphabeta/CD19-depleted stem cell transplant. These TCRs come from a boy younger than two who had a stem cell transplant for SCID, so the T cells may come from the graft donor.

The chain joins TRBV18 to TRBJ2-1; the D gene is possibly TRBD1 (6 bases). This CDR3 region has 13 residues. Deletions cut 3 bases from V and 5 bases from J, with 8 bases between. Germline V CDR1 and CDR2: KGHSH, LQKENI. In DNA, the CDR3 is TGTGCCAGCTCACCGGGACAAAACAATGAGCAGTTCTTC. It is translated as CASSPGQNNEQFF.

Only a few counts were recorded for this clonotype. The chain joins TRBV4-2 to TRBJ2-3; no clear D gene. Germline V gene data show CDR1 as LGHNA and CDR2 as YNFKEQ. The CDR3 runs 13 residues. V shed 0 bases and J shed 5 bases, with 6 bases lying between them. CDR3 sequence: CASSQDPGDTQYF. CDR3 DNA: TGTGCCAGCAGCCAAGATCCGGGAGATACGCAGTATTTT.

V gene TRBV7-9 combines with J gene TRBJ2-5; 10 nucleotides match TRBD2. The germline V gene encodes CDR1 SEHNR and CDR2 FQNEAQ (reference sequence). This CDR3 region has 15 residues. The V and J ends lost 4 bases and 5 bases, in that order; junction bases with no gene match: 7. The CDR3 sequence: CASSSSGGALETQYF. The CDR3 coding sequence is TGTGCCAGCAGCTCGAGCGGGGGGGCTCTTGAGACCCAGTACTTC.

The V gene is TRBV6-5, the J gene TRBJ1-5; possibly TRBD1 for D (5 bases). Germline CDR1 MNHEY, CDR2 SVGAGI. The CDR3 covers 15 residues. With 2 bases removed from V and 6 bases from J, the gap between germline ends came to 14 bases. CDR3 sequence: CASSYGQGYGQPQHF. Written as DNA, the CDR3 is TGTGCCAGCAGTTACGGGCAGGGATACGGTCAGCCCCAGCATTTT.

The chain joins TRBV7-3 to TRBJ2-6, with D unclear. The CDR3 has 16 amino acids. In germline, CDR1 is SGHTA, CDR2 FQGTGA. V lost 6 bases and J 0 bases, leaving 12 bases between the germline ends. CDR3 sequence (DNA): TGTGCCAGCAGGCGTCAGGATAGCTCTGGGGCCAACGTCCTGACTTTC. It yields the protein CASRRQDSSGANVLTF.

The CDR3 region is CSVESDSYEQYF. The CDR3 nucleotides read TGCAGCGTTGAAAGCGATTCCTACGAGCAGTACTTC. The gene calls are TRBV29-1 and TRBJ2-7, with D unresolved. The V end lost 2 bases, the J end lost 1 base, and 6 bases lay between the germline ends. This CDR3 is 12 amino acids long. The germline gives CDR1 SQVTM, CDR2 ANQGSEA.

The chain has TRBV2 and TRBJ2-7; the match to TRBD1 covers 9 bases. CDR1 is SNHLY and CDR2 is FYNNEI in the germline V gene. The CDR3 covers 16 residues. The V gene end was trimmed by 7 bases and the J gene end by 2 bases; junction bases not matched to a gene: 12. The CDR3 DNA is TGTGCCAGCACTCAACCCAGGGACAGGGCCCCCTACGAGCAGTACTTC. Translating it yields CASTQPRDRAPYEQYF.

The chain is built from TRBV20-1 and TRBJ2-4; 7 bases map to TRBD2. J lost 3 bases, V lost 0 bases, and 8 bases had no gene match. CDR1 DFQATT and CDR2 SNEGSKA come from the germline V gene (reference sequence). This CDR3 spans 16 amino acids. The chain's CDR3 is CSARDWEGLVKNIQYF. CDR3 nucleotide sequence: TGCAGTGCTAGAGATTGGGAGGGATTAGTCAAAAACATTCAGTACTTC.

This clonotype was seen only a few times. The chain links TRBV7-9 to TRBJ2-5; TRBD1 matches at 8 bases. V lost 3 bases, J lost 13 bases, and 10 bases stayed unmatched. Looked up from germline, CDR1 is SEHNR and CDR2 is FQNEAQ (reference sequence). The CDR3 sequence is 13 residues long. The CDR3 reads CASSLPGQAGLYF. CDR3 nucleotide sequence: TGTGCCAGCAGCTTGCCGGGACAGGCCGGCCTGTACTTC.

This clonotype was detected only a few times. The chain employs TRBV12-3 or TRBV12-4 and TRBJ1-6; D uncertain. The CDR3 extends over 13 amino acids. Trimming took 3 bases from V and 8 from J, leaving 8 bases between them. The CDR3 is CASSFSSHSPLHF. The CDR3 bases are TGTGCCAGCAGTTTTAGTAGTCATTCACCCCTCCACTTT.

The chain employs TRBV4-1 and TRBJ1-4, with a weak D call TRBD1 (5 bases). From germline, CDR1 is MGHRA and CDR2 YSYEKL. The CDR3 length is 17 residues. Between the trimmed V and J ends, which lost 2 bases and 0 bases, there was a span of 13 bases. The CDR3 protein is CASSQYGALTTNEKLFF. The DNA of the CDR3 is TGCGCCAGCAGCCAATACGGGGCACTTACAACTAATGAAAAACTGTTTTTT.

The chain joins TRBV7-7 to TRBJ2-3; 8 bases are a match to TRBD2. CDR3 length: 15 residues. Unmatched junction bases numbered 5, after V lost 5 bases and J lost 1 base. Per germline, CDR1 SSHAT and CDR2 FNYEAQ (reference sequence). The CDR3 here is CASSLSSGRTDTQYF. Here the CDR3 DNA reads TGTGCCAGCAGCCTTTCTAGCGGGCGCACAGATACGCAGTATTTT. Supplemented by reference TRBV7-7 and TRBJ2-3, the full variable domain reads GAGVSQSPRYKVTKRGQDVTLRCDPISSHATLYWYQQALGQGPEFLTYFNYEAQPDKSGLPSDRFSAERPEGSISTLTIQRTEQRDSAMYRCASSLSSGRTDTQYFGPGTRLTVL.

The chain employs TRBV20-1 and TRBJ2-1; D may be TRBD2 (6 bases). The V gene's germline CDR1 is DFQATT and CDR2 SNEGSKA (reference sequence). The CDR3 has 19 amino acids. For the CDR3, the DNA is TGCTGGGGTAGGGCTCCGGGCCTAGCGACGCCGAGCTCCTACAATGAGCAGTTCTTC. It specifies CWGRAPGLATPSSYNEQFF.

This chain uses TRBV5-1 with TRBJ2-1; 11 nucleotides align to TRBD2. The germline CDR1 and CDR2 sequences are SGHRS and YFSETQ. This CDR3 has 16 residues. Unmatched junction bases numbered 10, after V lost 4 bases and J lost 7 bases. CDR3 loop: CASSPSSGGAPNEQFF. Here the CDR3 DNA reads TGCGCCAGCAGCCCCAGTAGCGGGGGGGCCCCTAATGAGCAGTTCTTC. The variable domain in full, completed from reference TRBV5-1 and TRBJ2-1, reads KAGVTQTPRYLIKTRGQQVTLSCSPISGHRSVSWYQQTPGQGLQFLFEYFSETQRNKGNFPGRFSGRQFSNSRSEMNVSTLELGDSALYLCASSPSSGGAPNEQFFGPGTRLTVL.

The V gene is TRBV11-2, the J gene TRBJ2-5; 10 bases are a match to TRBD2. Losses at the gene ends were 5 bases for V and 5 bases for J; bases not matched to a gene: 17. This CDR3 is 18 amino acids long. Germline CDR1 and CDR2: SGHAT and FQNNGV. In nucleotides, the CDR3 is TGTGCCAGCAGCCTCCGGAGACTAGCGGGCAAGGGGCGGGAGACCCAGTACTTC. The encoded protein is CASSLRRLAGKGRETQYF.

CDR3 in DNA: TGTGCCAGCAGCCAAGATCAGGGGGAGACTGAAGCTTTCTTT. This codes for CASSQDQGETEAFF. The rearrangement links TRBV4-2 to TRBJ1-1; TRBD1 matches 7 bases. The germline V gene has CDR1 LGHNA and CDR2 YNFKEQ. The CDR3 is 14 amino acids. Germline trimming cut 0 bases from V and 5 bases from J; bases unmatched to any gene: 3.

This clonotype was seen a handful of times. The rearrangement uses TRBV29-1 and TRBJ2-6, with TRBD2 identical over 7 bases. The length of the CDR3 is 16 residues. The V gene's germline CDR1 is SQVTM and CDR2 ANQGSEA. With 3 bases clipped from V and 0 bases from J, the junction kept 5 bases outside the gene matches. As DNA, the CDR3 is TGCAGCGTTGATCGGGGAGGGACCTCTGGGGCCAACGTCCTGACTTTC. Protein product: CSVDRGGTSGANVLTF. Combining the CDR3 with reference TRBV29-1 and TRBJ2-6 gives the whole variable domain SAVISQKPSRDICQRGTSLTIQCQVDSQVTMMFWYRQQPGQSLTLIATANQGSEATYESGFVIDKFPISRPNLTFSTLTVSNMSPEDSSIYLCSVDRGGTSGANVLTFGAGSRLTVL.

The V gene is TRBV9, the J gene TRBJ2-2; 7 nucleotides line up with TRBD2. CDR1 and CDR2 (germline): SGDLS, YYNGEE. Trimming removed 3 bases from V and 1 base from J; junction bases left unmatched: 9. The CDR3 runs 17 residues. The CDR3 spells CASSASPTSENTGELFF. DNA of the CDR3: TGTGCCAGCAGCGCATCTCCTACTAGCGAGAACACCGGGGAGCTGTTTTTT. Looking up the rest from reference TRBV9 and TRBJ2-2 gives the full variable domain: DSGVTQTPKHLITATGQRVTLRCSPRSGDLSVYWYQQSLDQGLQFLIQYYNGEERAKGNILERFSAQQFPDLHSELNLSSLELGDSALYFCASSASPTSENTGELFFGEGSRLTVL.

This clonotype was seen only a few times. CDR3 sequence: CASSLIPTPHEQFF. The DNA of the CDR3 is TGTGCCAGCAGCTTAATCCCAACCCCCCATGAGCAGTTCTTC. This chain links TRBV7-9 with TRBJ2-1, with D uncertain. Trimming pared 2 bases from V and 8 bases from J, leaving 13 bases between. There are 14 residues in the CDR3. The germline gives CDR1 SEHNR, CDR2 FQNEAQ (reference sequence).

V usage is TRBV11-2 and J usage is TRBJ2-3, with 9 nucleotides matching TRBD2. The CDR3 spans 18 residues. The germline V gene has CDR1 SGHAT and CDR2 FQNNGV. Unmatched junction bases numbered 9, after V lost 0 bases and J lost 2 bases. CDR3 loop: CASSLDRSSGGITDTQYF. The CDR3 DNA reads TGTGCCAGCAGCTTAGATCGTTCCAGCGGGGGGATCACAGATACGCAGTATTTT.

The CDR3 is CASSLATSGGSQYF. The CDR3 DNA reads as TGTGCCAGCAGCTTGGCCACTAGCGGGGGGTCGCAGTATTTT. The rearrangement joins TRBV5-5 to TRBJ2-3; TRBD2 matches at 12 bases. The CDR3 has 14 residues. The V and J ends lost 0 bases and 10 bases, in that order; junction bases with no gene match: 3. The germline CDR1 and CDR2 sequences are SGHKS and YYEKEE (reference sequence).

This clonotype was seen more than once but under ten times. The chain employs TRBV10-3 and TRBJ2-7; possible D gene TRBD2, 5 bases. The CDR3 contains 14 residues. Germline CDR1 ENHRY, CDR2 SYGVKD. V lost 5 bases to trimming and J lost 0 bases, with 11 bases between them. The CDR3 reads CAISYGLSSYEQYF. The CDR3 nucleotides are TGTGCCATCAGTTATGGACTGAGCTCCTACGAGCAGTACTTC.

This clonotype was recorded once. The V call is TRBV6-6, the J call TRBJ2-7; no firm D call. CDR1 MNHNY and CDR2 SVGAGI come from the germline V gene (reference sequence). Trimming cost V 4 bases and J 5 bases, with 12 bases left between them. The CDR3 consists of 13 residues. CDR3 sequence (DNA): TGTGCCAGCAGTTTCATGGCGTACGACGAGCAGTACTTC. Translating it yields CASSFMAYDEQYF.

The J gene is TRBJ2-7, the V gene TRBV27; no clear D gene. The V end lost 5 bases, the J end lost 0 bases, and 14 bases lay between the germline ends. The V gene's germline CDR1 is MNHEY and CDR2 SMNVEV (reference sequence). The CDR3 loop spans 15 amino acids. The CDR3 DNA is TGTGCCAGCAGTCTTACGGGTCGGGTCTCCTACGAGCAGTACTTC. Translated, it gives CASSLTGRVSYEQYF.

This clonotype has just a few counts. The chain couples TRBV6-5 to TRBJ2-7; no definite D call. This CDR3 is built from 15 residues. Trimming took 0 bases from V and 2 from J, leaving 11 bases between them. Germline CDR1 MNHEY, CDR2 SVGAGI. Written as DNA, the CDR3 is TGTGCCAGCAGTTACTCGCTTCAGAGAACCTACGAGCAGTACTTC. Its protein product is CASSYSLQRTYEQYF.

The rearrangement links TRBV9 to TRBJ2-3; 8 positions agree with TRBD2. Germline values: CDR1 SGDLS, CDR2 YYNGEE. V shed 0 bases, J shed 4 bases, and the junction held 4 bases outside the gene matches. The CDR3 contains 15 residues. The CDR3 DNA is TGTGCCAGCAGCGTAGCGGGGGGGTTTCCAGATACGCAGTATTTT. This encodes CASSVAGGFPDTQYF.